This T cell receptor (beta chain) was found in a study of blood T cells in healthy people across ages. Ten or more counts support this clonotype. V was clipped by 4 bases and J by 4 bases; unmatched bases: 7. CDR1 and CDR2 from the germline V gene are SGHVS and FQNEAQ. The CDR3 extends over 15 amino acids. A second PCR of roughly 7 to 11 cycles used a sample-barcoded 5' primer and a J-beta primer mix. Using its own MiXCR run on the 5' RACE reads, TCRdb lists one record per CDR3 protein. The table lists around 900,000 distinct CDR3 sequences, 29% of them singletons. This clonotype originated in a woman of 80 years or more in good health. Sequenced sample: blood. The rearrangement uses TRBV7-8 and TRBJ2-5, with 9 bases fitting TRBD2. CDR3 in DNA: TGTGCCAGCAGCTCCCCGCTAGCGGGGTTAGAGACCCAGTACTTC. Its translation is CASSSPLAGLETQYF.